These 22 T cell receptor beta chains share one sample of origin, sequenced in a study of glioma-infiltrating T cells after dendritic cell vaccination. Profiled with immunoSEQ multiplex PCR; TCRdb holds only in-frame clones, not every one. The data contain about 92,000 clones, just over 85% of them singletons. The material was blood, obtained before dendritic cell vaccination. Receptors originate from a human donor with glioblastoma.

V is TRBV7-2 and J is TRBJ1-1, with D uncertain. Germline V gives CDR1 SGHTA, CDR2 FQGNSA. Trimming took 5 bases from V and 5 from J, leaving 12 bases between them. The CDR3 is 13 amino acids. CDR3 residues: CASSRGRETEAFF. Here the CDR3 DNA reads TGTGCCAGCAGCCGCGGGCGGGAGACTGAAGCTTTCTTT.

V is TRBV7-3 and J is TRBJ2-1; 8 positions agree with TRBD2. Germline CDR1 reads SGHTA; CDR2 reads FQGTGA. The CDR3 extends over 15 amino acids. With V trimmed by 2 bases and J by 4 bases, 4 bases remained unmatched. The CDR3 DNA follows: TGTGCCAGCAGCTTACGAGCGGGGGTATACAATGAGCAGTTCTTC. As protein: CASSLRAGVYNEQFF. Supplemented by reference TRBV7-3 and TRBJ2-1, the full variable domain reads GAGVSQTPSNKVTEKGKYVELRCDPISGHTALYWYRQSLGQGPEFLIYFQGTGAADDSGLPNDRFFAVRPEGSVSTLKIQRTERGDSAVYLCASSLRAGVYNEQFFGPGTRLTVL.

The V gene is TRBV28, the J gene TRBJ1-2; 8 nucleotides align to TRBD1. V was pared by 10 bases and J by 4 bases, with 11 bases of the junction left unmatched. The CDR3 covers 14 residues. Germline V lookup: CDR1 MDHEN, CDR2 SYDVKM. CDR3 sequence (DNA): TGTGCCACCGGGTCAGGGGGCAGATTCTATGGCTACACCTTC. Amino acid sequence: CATGSGGRFYGYTF.

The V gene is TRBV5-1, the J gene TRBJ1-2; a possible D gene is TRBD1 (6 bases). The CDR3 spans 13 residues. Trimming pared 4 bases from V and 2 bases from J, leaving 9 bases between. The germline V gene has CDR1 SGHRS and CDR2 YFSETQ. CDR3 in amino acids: CASSPTGNYGYTF. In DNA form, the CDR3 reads TGCGCCAGCAGCCCCACAGGGAACTATGGCTACACCTTC.

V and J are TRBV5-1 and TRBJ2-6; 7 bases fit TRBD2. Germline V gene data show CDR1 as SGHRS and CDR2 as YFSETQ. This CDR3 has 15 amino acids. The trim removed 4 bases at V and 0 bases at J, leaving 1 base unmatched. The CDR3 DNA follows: TGCGCCAGCAGCCCGGGAGGCTCTGGGGCCAACGTCCTGACTTTC. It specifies CASSPGGSGANVLTF. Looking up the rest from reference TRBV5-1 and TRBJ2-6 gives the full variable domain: KAGVTQTPRYLIKTRGQQVTLSCSPISGHRSVSWYQQTPGQGLQFLFEYFSETQRNKGNFPGRFSGRQFSNSRSEMNVSTLELGDSALYLCASSPGGSGANVLTFGAGSRLTVL.

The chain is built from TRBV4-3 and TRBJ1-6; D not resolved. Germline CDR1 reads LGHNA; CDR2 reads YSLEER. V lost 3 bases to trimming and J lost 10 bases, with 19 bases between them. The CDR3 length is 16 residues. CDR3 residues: CASSQARIGDGSPLHF. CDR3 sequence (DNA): TGCGCCAGCAGCCAGGCAAGGATAGGAGACGGATCACCCCTCCACTTT.

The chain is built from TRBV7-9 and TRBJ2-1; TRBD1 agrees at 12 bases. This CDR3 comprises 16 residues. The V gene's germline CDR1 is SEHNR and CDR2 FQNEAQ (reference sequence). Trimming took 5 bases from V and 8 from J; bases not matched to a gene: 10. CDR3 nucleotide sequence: TGTGCCAGCAGCCACCCGGGACAGGGGGCTTGGTATGAGCAGTTCTTC. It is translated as CASSHPGQGAWYEQFF.

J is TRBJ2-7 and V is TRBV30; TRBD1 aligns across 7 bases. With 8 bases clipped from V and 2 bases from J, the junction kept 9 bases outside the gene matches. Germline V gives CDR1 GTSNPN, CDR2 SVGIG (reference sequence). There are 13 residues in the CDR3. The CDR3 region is CAGTGTATYEQYF. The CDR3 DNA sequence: TGTGCCGGAACCGGGACAGCCACCTACGAGCAGTACTTC.

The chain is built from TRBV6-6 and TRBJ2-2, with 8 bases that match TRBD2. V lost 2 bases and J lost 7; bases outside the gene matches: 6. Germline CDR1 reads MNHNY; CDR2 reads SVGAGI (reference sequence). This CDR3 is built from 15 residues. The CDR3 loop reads CASSYQREWSGELFF. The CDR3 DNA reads TGTGCCAGCAGTTACCAGCGGGAGTGGAGCGGGGAGCTGTTTTTT.

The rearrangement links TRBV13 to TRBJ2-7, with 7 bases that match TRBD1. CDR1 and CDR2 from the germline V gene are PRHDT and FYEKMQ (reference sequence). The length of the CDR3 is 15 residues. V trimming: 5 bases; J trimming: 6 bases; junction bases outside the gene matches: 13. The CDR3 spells CASSLAGTERFEQYF. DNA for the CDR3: TGTGCCAGCAGCCTAGCCGGGACAGAAAGGTTCGAGCAGTACTTC.

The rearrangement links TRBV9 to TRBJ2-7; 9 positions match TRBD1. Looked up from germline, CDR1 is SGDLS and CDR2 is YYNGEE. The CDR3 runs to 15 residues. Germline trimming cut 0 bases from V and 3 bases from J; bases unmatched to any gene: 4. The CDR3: CASSVAGTGFYEQYF. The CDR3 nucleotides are TGTGCCAGCAGCGTAGCAGGGACAGGGTTCTACGAGCAGTACTTC.

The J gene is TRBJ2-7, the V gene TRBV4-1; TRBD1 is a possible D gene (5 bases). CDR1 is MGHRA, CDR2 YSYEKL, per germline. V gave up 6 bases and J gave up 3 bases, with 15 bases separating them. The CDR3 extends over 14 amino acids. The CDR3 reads CASRPFGDSYEQYF. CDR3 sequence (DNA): TGCGCCAGCAGACCGTTCGGAGACAGCTACGAGCAGTACTTC.

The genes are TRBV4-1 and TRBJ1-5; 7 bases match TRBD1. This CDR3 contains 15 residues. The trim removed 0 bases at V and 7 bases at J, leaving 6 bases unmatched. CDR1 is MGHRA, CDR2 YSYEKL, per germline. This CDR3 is CASSQDPQGVQPQHF. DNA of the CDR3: TGCGCCAGCAGCCAAGATCCCCAGGGGGTGCAGCCCCAGCATTTT.

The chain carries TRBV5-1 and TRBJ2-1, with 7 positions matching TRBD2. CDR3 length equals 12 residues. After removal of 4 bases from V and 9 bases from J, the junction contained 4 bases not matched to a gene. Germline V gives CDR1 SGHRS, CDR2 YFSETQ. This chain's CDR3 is CASSELAREQFF. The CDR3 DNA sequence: TGCGCCAGCAGCGAACTAGCGCGTGAGCAGTTCTTC.

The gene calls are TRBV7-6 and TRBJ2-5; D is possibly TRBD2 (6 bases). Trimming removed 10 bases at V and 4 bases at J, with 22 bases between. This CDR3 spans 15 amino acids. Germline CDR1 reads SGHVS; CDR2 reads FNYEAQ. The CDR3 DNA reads TGTGCCACCACCAACTCGGGACTTAACGGAGAGACCCAGTACTTC. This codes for CATTNSGLNGETQYF.

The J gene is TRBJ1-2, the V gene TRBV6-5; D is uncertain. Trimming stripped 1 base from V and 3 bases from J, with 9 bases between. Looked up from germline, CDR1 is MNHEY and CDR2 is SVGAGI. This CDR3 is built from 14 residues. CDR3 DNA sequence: TGTGCCAGCAGTTACTATGTCACAGACTATGGCTACACCTTC. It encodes CASSYYVTDYGYTF.

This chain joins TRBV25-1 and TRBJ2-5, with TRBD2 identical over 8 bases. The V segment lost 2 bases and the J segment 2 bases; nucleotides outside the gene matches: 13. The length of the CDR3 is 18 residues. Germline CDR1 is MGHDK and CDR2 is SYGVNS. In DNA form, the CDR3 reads TGTGCCAGCAGTGAAGGACTAGCCCAGGACTGGGGGCAAGAGACCCAGTACTTC. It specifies CASSEGLAQDWGQETQYF.

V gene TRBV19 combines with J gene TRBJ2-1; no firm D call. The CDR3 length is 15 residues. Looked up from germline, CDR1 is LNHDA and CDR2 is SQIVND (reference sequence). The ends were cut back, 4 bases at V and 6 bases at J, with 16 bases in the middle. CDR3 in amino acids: CASSSKYNEVNEQFF. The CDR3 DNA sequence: TGTGCCAGTAGTAGTAAATACAATGAGGTCAATGAGCAGTTCTTC.

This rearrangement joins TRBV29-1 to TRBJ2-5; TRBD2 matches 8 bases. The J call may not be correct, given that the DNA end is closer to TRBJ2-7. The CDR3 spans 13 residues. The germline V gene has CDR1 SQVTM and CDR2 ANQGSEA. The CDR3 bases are TGCAGCGTTGAAGCCGGGGGGGGCTACGAGCAGTACTTC. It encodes CSVEAGGGYEQYF.

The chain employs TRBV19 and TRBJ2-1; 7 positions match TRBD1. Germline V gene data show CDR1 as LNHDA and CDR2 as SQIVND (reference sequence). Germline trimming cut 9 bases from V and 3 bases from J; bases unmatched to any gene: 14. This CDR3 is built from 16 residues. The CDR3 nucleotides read TGTGCCAGCTCGAGGGTGGACAGGTCGGACTACAATGAGCAGTTCTTC. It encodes CASSRVDRSDYNEQFF.

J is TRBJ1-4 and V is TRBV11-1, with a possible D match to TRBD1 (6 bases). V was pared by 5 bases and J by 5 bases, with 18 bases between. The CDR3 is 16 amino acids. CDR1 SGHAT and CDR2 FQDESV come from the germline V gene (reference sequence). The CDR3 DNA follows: TGTGCCAGCAGCAGCGAGGGGGGGGACGGCAATGAAAAACTGTTTTTT. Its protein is CASSSEGGDGNEKLFF.

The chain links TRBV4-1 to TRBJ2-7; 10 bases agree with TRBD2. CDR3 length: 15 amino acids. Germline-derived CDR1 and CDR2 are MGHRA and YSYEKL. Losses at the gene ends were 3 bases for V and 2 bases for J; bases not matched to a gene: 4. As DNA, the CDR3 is TGCGCCAGCAGCCATCTAGCGGGAGCGGCCTACGAGCAGTACTTC. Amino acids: CASSHLAGAAYEQYF.